A single TCR beta chain is shown here with its context. These data come from a study of T cell responses to AZD1222 COVID-19 vaccine. The CDR3 is 15 residues long. Trimming cost V 1 base and J 4 bases, with 12 bases left between them. The germline gives CDR1 SEHNR, CDR2 FQNEAQ (reference sequence). Sequenced by immunoSEQ multiplex PCR; TCRdb stores in-frame clones only, minus some. The profile shows about 90,000 clones, roughly 90% of them singletons. The chain combines TRBV7-9 with TRBJ2-3, with D possibly being TRBD2 (5 bases). The TCR was taken from an adult who received the AZD1222 COVID-19 vaccine. The sample consisted of peripheral blood, taken 28 days after the second AZD1222 dose. CDR3 DNA sequence: TGTGCCAGCAGCTTAGTTCAGACGGGGTCAGATACGCAGTATTTT. This codes for CASSLVQTGSDTQYF.